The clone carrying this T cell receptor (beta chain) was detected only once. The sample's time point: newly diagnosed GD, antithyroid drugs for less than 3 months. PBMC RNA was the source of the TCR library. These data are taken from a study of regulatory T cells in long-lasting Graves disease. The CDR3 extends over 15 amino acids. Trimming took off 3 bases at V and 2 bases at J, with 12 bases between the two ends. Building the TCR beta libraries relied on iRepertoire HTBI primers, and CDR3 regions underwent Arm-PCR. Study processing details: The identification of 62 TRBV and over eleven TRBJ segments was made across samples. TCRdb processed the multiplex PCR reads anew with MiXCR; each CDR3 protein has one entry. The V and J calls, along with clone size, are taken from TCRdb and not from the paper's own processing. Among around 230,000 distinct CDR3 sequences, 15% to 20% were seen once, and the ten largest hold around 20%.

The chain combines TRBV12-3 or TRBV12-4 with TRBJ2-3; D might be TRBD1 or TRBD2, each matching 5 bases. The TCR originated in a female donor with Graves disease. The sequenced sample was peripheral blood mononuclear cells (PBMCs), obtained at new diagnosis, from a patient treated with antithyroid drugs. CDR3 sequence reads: CASSFPSRVTDTQYF. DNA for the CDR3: TGTGCCAGCAGTTTTCCTAGCAGGGTCACAGATACGCAGTATTTT.